Presented here are 25 T cell receptor beta chains from one specimen sequenced in a study of glioma-infiltrating T cells. Using RNA template, CDR3s of TCR alpha and beta were amplified with iRepertoire arm-PCR. A single record per CDR3 protein comes from TCRdb applying MiXCR to the multiplex PCR reads. Here the sample spans a few hundred thousand distinct CDR3 sequences, around 38% being singletons. Sequenced material: glioma tissue, nonneoplastic brain tissue, or PBMCs (not recorded which). The origin of the receptors is a human donor with low-grade glioma or glioblastoma, undergoing nonglioma brain surgery, or in good health (not recorded which).

On this clonotype itself: Just one base apart from a much larger clone, this may be a read error. The chain uses TRBV4-2 and TRBJ2-1; maybe TRBD2 (5 bases). Germline loops: CDR1 LGHNA, CDR2 YNFKEQ. V dropped 4 bases and J dropped 8 bases, with 18 bases sitting between them. The CDR3 is 15 amino acids. The CDR3 region has the DNA TGTGCCAGCAGCCCGCGACTGGAGGCTAGGGATGAGCAGTTCTTC. It encodes CASSPRLEARDEQFF.

This clonotype showed up many times. The CDR3 reads CASSEVLNTQYF. As DNA, the CDR3 is TGTGCCAGCAGTGAAGTTTTAAATACGCAGTATTTT. The gene calls are TRBV6-1 and TRBJ2-3, with D unclear. V gave up 1 base and J gave up 7 bases, with 6 bases separating them. CDR1 is MNHNS and CDR2 is SASEGT in the germline V gene. CDR3 length: 12 amino acids.

This clonotype was counted at least ten times. This chain links TRBV28 with TRBJ2-5; no clear D. CDR3 length: 15 amino acids. The V and J ends lost 5 bases and 2 bases respectively, with 15 bases between them. From germline, CDR1 is MDHEN and CDR2 SYDVKM. CDR3 DNA sequence: TGTGCCAGCAGTCCCCTGGGTCGGAGACAAGAGACCCAGTACTTC. Translating it yields CASSPLGRRQETQYF. The whole variable domain, remainder taken from reference TRBV28 and TRBJ2-5, is DVKVTQSSRYLVKRTGEKVFLECVQDMDHENMFWYRQDPGLGLRLIYFSYDVKMKEKGDIPEGYSVSREKKERFSLILESASTNQTSMYLCASSPLGRRQETQYFGPGTRLLVL.

The V and J genes are TRBV12-5 and TRBJ2-2, with D perhaps matching TRBD1 (5 bases). Trimming took 0 bases from V and 4 from J, leaving 18 bases between them. In germline, CDR1 is LGHNT, CDR2 FRNRAP. The length of the CDR3 is 18 residues. The CDR3 DNA is TGTGCTAGTGGTTTGGTACGTGATTCCCAGGGAAGCACCGGGGAGCTGTTTTTT. This codes for CASGLVRDSQGSTGELFF. Full variable domain (rest looked up from reference TRBV12-5 and TRBJ2-2): DARVTQTPRHKVTEMGQEVTMRCQPILGHNTVFWYRQTMMQGLELLAYFRNRAPLDDSGMPKDRFSAEMPDATLATLKIQPSEPRDSAVYFCASGLVRDSQGSTGELFFGEGSRLTVL.

This chain uses TRBV11-2 with TRBJ2-5; no definite D call. Trimming cost V 2 bases and J 1 base, with 11 bases left between them. Looked up from germline, CDR1 is SGHAT and CDR2 is FQNNGV. The CDR3 extends over 15 amino acids. For the CDR3, the DNA is TGTGCCAGCAGCTTACGTCGCCAGGCCCAAGAGACCCAGTACTTC. This gives the protein CASSLRRQAQETQYF.

This clonotype has ten or more counts. The chain is built from TRBV7-2 and TRBJ1-1; D gene uncertain. Trimming removed 6 bases from V and 10 bases from J, with 15 bases in between. The CDR3 has 12 residues. Germline CDR1 is SGHTA and CDR2 is FQGNSA. The CDR3 DNA reads as TGTGCCAGCAGTCTCACCAAGGGTGGAGCTTTCTTT. Translated: CASSLTKGGAFF.

Notes on this clonotype: At one end the junction does not follow the germline gene, possibly because of a read error. V usage is TRBV5-5 and J usage is TRBJ2-7; possible D gene TRBD1, 5 bases. The germline gives CDR1 SGHKS, CDR2 YYEKEE (reference sequence). The CDR3 contains 18 residues. DNA of the CDR3: TGCGCCAGCAGCCCTCACTGGGGCAGACCGGCCCTGGAGTACGAGCAGTACTTC. Residues: CASSPHWGRPALEYEQYF.

This rearrangement joins TRBV6-1 to TRBJ2-1; 14 nucleotides line up with TRBD2. Germline V lookup: CDR1 MNHNS, CDR2 SASEGT. The CDR3 is made up of 19 amino acids. Unmatched junction bases numbered 12, after V lost 7 bases and J lost 1 base. The CDR3 is CASIVPTSGRARSYNEQFF. Here the CDR3 DNA reads TGTGCCAGCATCGTTCCGACTAGCGGGAGGGCCAGGTCCTACAATGAGCAGTTCTTC.

Only a few counts were recorded for this clonotype. The rearrangement joins TRBV28 to TRBJ2-7; 7 bases are a match to TRBD1. CDR1 is MDHEN, CDR2 SYDVKM, per germline. V lost 4 bases to trimming and J lost 5 bases; unmatched junction nucleotides: 14. The CDR3 has 16 residues. CDR3 sequence reads: CASSSPGGSPPHEQYF. CDR3 bases: TGTGCCAGCAGTTCGCCAGGGGGTAGTCCACCGCACGAGCAGTACTTC.

This clonotype was observed a handful of times. The rearrangement links TRBV28 to TRBJ1-1; D perhaps matches TRBD1 (5 bases). Germline CDR1 MDHEN, CDR2 SYDVKM. CDR3 size: 13 residues. Trimming took off 8 bases at V and 9 bases at J, with 19 bases between the two ends. CDR3 sequence: CASHSEGTFKAFF. The CDR3 DNA reads as TGTGCCAGCCACTCTGAGGGGACTTTTAAAGCTTTCTTT.

This chain links TRBV7-2 with TRBJ2-7; tentatively, D is TRBD1 (5 bases). Trimming removed 5 bases at V and 3 bases at J, with 8 bases between. The germline CDR1 and CDR2 sequences are SGHTA and FQGNSA. The CDR3 runs to 12 residues. In DNA, the CDR3 is TGTGCCAGCAGCATAACAGGCTACGAGCAGTACTTC. Translated: CASSITGYEQYF.

Many counts were recorded for this clonotype. The gene calls are TRBV28 and TRBJ1-1; 8 nucleotides line up with TRBD1. Germline CDR1 and CDR2: MDHEN and SYDVKM. Trimming cost V 5 bases and J 3 bases; bases outside gene matches: 5. CDR3 length: 14 residues. CDR3 region: CASSSRGRYTEAFF. In nucleotides, the CDR3 is TGTGCCAGCAGTAGCAGGGGGCGGTACACTGAAGCTTTCTTT.

This chain links TRBV10-3 with TRBJ1-1; D unclear. CDR1 and CDR2 from the germline V gene are ENHRY and SYGVKD. Trimming took off 7 bases at V and 11 bases at J, with 23 bases between the two ends. CDR3 size: 14 residues. The CDR3 bases are TGTGCCATCAATCGAGATAGCCCGAGGTACGGTGCTTTCTTT. Amino acids: CAINRDSPRYGAFF.

Comments on this clonotype: Here the CDR3 omits its conserved ending phenylalanine or tryptophan, so a read error is the likely source. The chain has TRBV27 and TRBJ2-1; D is unclear. The CDR3 extends over 16 amino acids. Germline CDR1 is MNHEY and CDR2 is SMNVEV (reference sequence). Trimming removed 3 bases from V and 0 bases from J, with 12 bases in between. CDR3 loop: CASSFIGFSSYNEQFL. CDR3 DNA: TGTGCCAGCAGTTTCATCGGGTTTAGCTCCTACAATGAGCAGTTCCTC.

This clonotype has just a few counts. The gene calls are TRBV15 and TRBJ2-2; D gene ambiguous. Germline CDR1 and CDR2: LNHNV and YYDKDF (reference sequence). The CDR3 sequence is 18 residues long. V lost 0 bases and J 0 bases, leaving 14 bases between the germline ends. CDR3 in DNA: TGTGCCACCAGCAGAGAAAAATTTCCAGACCCGAACACCGGGGAGCTGTTTTTT. It encodes CATSREKFPDPNTGELFF.

This clonotype was counted between two and nine times. V and J are TRBV20-1 and TRBJ1-1, with D possibly matching TRBD1 (6 bases). V lost 0 bases and J lost 1, with 12 bases in between. CDR3 length: 15 amino acids. CDR1 is DFQATT, CDR2 SNEGSKA, per germline (reference sequence). The CDR3 DNA reads as TGCAGTGCTAGAGAAGGGGGGCAGGGGAACACTGAAGCTTTCTTT. As protein: CSAREGGQGNTEAFF.

This clonotype was counted between two and nine times. The rearrangement joins TRBV6-2 or TRBV6-3 to TRBJ1-4; TRBD1 is a possible D gene (5 bases). The CDR3 covers 16 residues. The V and J ends lost 2 bases and 5 bases respectively, with 15 bases between them. Germline V gives CDR1 MNHEY, CDR2 SVGEGT. The CDR3 DNA reads as TGTGCCAGCAGTTACCCGCCGACAGTCGTCAATGAAAAACTGTTTTTT. It translates to CASSYPPTVVNEKLFF.

As regards this clonotype: A clone one base away is much larger, so this may be a read error. The V gene is TRBV12-3 or TRBV12-4, the J gene TRBJ2-1; TRBD1 agrees at 7 bases. CDR3 length: 14 amino acids. The J segment lost 4 bases and the V segment lost 7 bases, leaving 7 bases of the junction unmatched. The CDR3 sequence is CASNGQEPYNEQFF. For the CDR3, the DNA is TGTGCCAGCAACGGACAGGAGCCATACAATGAGCAGTTCTTC.

This clonotype occurred a few times. V is TRBV28 and J is TRBJ2-7, with D unclear. Germline values: CDR1 MDHEN, CDR2 SYDVKM. With 6 bases removed from V and 2 bases from J, the gap between germline ends came to 17 bases. The CDR3 totals 15 residues. CDR3 residues: CASSPTGTEPYEQYF. The CDR3 DNA follows: TGTGCCAGCAGCCCTACTGGTACGGAACCCTACGAGCAGTACTTC.

Ten or more counts support this clonotype. The chain employs TRBV6-5 and TRBJ1-2; D ambiguous. The germline CDR1 and CDR2 sequences are MNHEY and SVGAGI. V was shortened by 0 bases and J by 4 bases, with 6 bases between the two germline ends. The CDR3 has 13 amino acids. The CDR3 region is CASSYSTAYGYTF. The CDR3 bases are TGTGCCAGCAGTTACTCAACAGCCTATGGCTACACCTTC.

This clonotype appeared a few times. The final CDR3 position lacks the conserved phenylalanine or tryptophan, pointing to a likely read error. The chain is built from TRBV6-2 or TRBV6-3 and TRBJ2-5; D perhaps matches TRBD2 (6 bases). Germline-derived CDR1 and CDR2 are MNHEY and SVGEGT. The CDR3 covers 15 residues. The V end lost 6 bases, the J end lost 5 bases, and 19 bases lay between the germline ends. CDR3 sequence (DNA): TGTGCCAGCAGACCCCAGAGGCTAGCGAAGGAGACCCAGTACCTC. Translating gives CASRPQRLAKETQYL.

This clonotype was seen only once. The chain couples TRBV20-1 to TRBJ2-1; TRBD2 matches at 12 bases. This CDR3 contains 16 residues. The ends lost 4 bases at V and 9 bases at J; junction bases unmatched: 13. Per the germline V gene, CDR1 is DFQATT and CDR2 is SNEGSKA (reference sequence). CDR3 residues: CSAILPASGRAGEQFF. DNA for the CDR3: TGCAGTGCTATCCTGCCAGCTAGCGGGAGGGCCGGTGAGCAGTTCTTC.

The chain has TRBV27 and TRBJ2-4; 11 bases are shared with TRBD2. V shed 6 bases, J shed 9 bases, and the junction held 7 bases outside the gene matches. Per germline, CDR1 MNHEY and CDR2 SMNVEV (reference sequence). This CDR3 region has 14 residues. The chain's CDR3 is CASSLLAGVAIQYF. The DNA for the CDR3 is TGTGCCAGCAGCTTACTAGCGGGAGTAGCCATTCAGTACTTC.

Note on this clonotype: A much larger clone is a single base away; this may be a read error. The V and J genes are TRBV6-2 or TRBV6-3 and TRBJ2-3, with 7 nucleotides matching TRBD1. Germline loops: CDR1 MNHEY, CDR2 SVGEGT. This CDR3 spans 16 amino acids. With 7 bases clipped from V and 1 base from J, the junction kept 11 bases outside the gene matches. The CDR3 DNA sequence: TGTGCCAGCACCCCGGGGACAGTTTCACGCACAGATACGCAGTATTTT. It is translated as CASTPGTVSRTDTQYF.

This clonotype has a handful of counts. J is TRBJ1-1 and V is TRBV29-1; D might be TRBD1 (6 bases). The germline V gene encodes CDR1 SQVTM and CDR2 ANQGSEA. V was trimmed by 7 bases and J by 7 bases, leaving 13 bases between them. There are 11 residues in the CDR3. Written as DNA, the CDR3 is TGCAGCGCCGGGACGGACAGTGAAGCTTTCTTT. It encodes CSAGTDSEAFF.